The 2 T cell receptor beta chains in this list originate from one sample, sequenced in a study of T cell responses to AZD1222 COVID-19 vaccine. Assay used: immunoSEQ multiplex PCR; TCRdb lists only in-frame clones, some missing. The table includes 75,000 to 100,000 clones, around nine tenths detected once. Here the sequenced sample was peripheral blood, taken on day 0 of AZD1222 vaccination. All receptors come from an adult in good health.

The chain uses TRBV7-8 and TRBJ1-5, with no clear D. Trimming removed 1 base from V and 4 bases from J, with 5 bases in between. Germline V CDR1 and CDR2: SGHVS, FQNEAQ. CDR3 size: 13 residues. CDR3 residues: CASSLGKNQPQHF. The CDR3 bases are TGTGCCAGCAGCTTAGGGAAGAATCAGCCCCAGCATTTT.

As DNA, the CDR3 is TGTGCCAGTAGTATGTCGGCAGGGCAGAATGAGCAGTTCTTC. Amino acid sequence: CASSMSAGQNEQFF. This chain links TRBV19 with TRBJ2-1; weak D call: TRBD1 (5 bases). Trimming took off 3 bases at V and 7 bases at J, with 13 bases between the two ends. CDR1 is LNHDA, CDR2 SQIVND, per germline (reference sequence). The CDR3 runs 14 residues. Full variable domain (outside the CDR3, taken from reference TRBV19 and TRBJ2-1): DGGITQSPKYLFRKEGQNVTLSCEQNLNHDAMYWYRQDPGQGLRLIYYSQIVNDFQKGDIAEGYSVSREKKESFPLTVTSAQKNPTAFYLCASSMSAGQNEQFFGPGTRLTVL.